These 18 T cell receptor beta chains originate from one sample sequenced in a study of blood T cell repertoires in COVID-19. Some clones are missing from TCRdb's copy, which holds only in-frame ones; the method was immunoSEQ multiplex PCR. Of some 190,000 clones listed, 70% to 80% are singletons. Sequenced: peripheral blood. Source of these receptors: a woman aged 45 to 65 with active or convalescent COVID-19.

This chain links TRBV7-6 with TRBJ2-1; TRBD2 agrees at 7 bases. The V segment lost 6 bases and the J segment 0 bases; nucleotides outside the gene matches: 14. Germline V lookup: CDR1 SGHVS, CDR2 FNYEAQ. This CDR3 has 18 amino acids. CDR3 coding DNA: TGTGCCAGCAGTTCGGGAGCGGGACCGGCCGCCTCCTACAATGAGCAGTTCTTC. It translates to CASSSGAGPAASYNEQFF.

The CDR3 protein is CATSRTGPAAGTGELFF. CDR3 in DNA: TGTGCCACCAGCAGGACCGGCCCAGCGGCGGGGACCGGGGAGCTGTTTTTT. This sequence joins TRBV15 and TRBJ2-2, with D tentatively TRBD2 (6 bases). Trimming stripped 3 bases from V and 5 bases from J, with 19 bases between. Germline V gives CDR1 LNHNV, CDR2 YYDKDF (reference sequence). The length of the CDR3 is 17 residues. The variable domain in full, with the rest retrieved from reference TRBV15 and TRBJ2-2, is DAMVIQNPRYQVTQFGKPVTLSCSQTLNHNVMYWYQQKSSQAPKLLFHYYDKDFNNEADTPDNFQSRRPNTSFCFLDIRSPGLGDTAMYLCATSRTGPAAGTGELFFGEGSRLTVL.

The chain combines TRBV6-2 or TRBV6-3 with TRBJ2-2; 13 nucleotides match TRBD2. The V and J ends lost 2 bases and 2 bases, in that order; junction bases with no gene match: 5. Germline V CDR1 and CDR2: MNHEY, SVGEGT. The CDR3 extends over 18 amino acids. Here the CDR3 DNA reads TGTGCCAGCAGTTACCCGACTAGCGGGGGGATTAACACCGGGGAGCTGTTTTTT. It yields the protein CASSYPTSGGINTGELFF.

CDR3 DNA sequence: TGTGCCAGCAGCCAAGCTGGGACTTCAACCTACGAGCAGTACTTC. As protein: CASSQAGTSTYEQYF. This chain joins TRBV3-1 (or the pseudogene TRBV3-2) and TRBJ2-7, with a weak D call TRBD2 (6 bases). The V end lost 1 base, the J end lost 2 bases, and 12 bases lay between the germline ends. CDR3 length: 15 residues. The germline V gene encodes CDR1 LGHDT and CDR2 YNNKEL (reference sequence).

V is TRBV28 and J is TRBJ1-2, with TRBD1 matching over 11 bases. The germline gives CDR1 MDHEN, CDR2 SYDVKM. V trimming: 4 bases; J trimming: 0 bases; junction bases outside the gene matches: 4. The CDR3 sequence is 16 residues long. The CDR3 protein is CASSSGTGGANYGYTF. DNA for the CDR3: TGTGCCAGCAGTTCCGGGACAGGGGGAGCTAACTATGGCTACACCTTC.

The CDR3 nucleotides are TGTGCCAGCTCACCACCCTTGACGGGCACTGAAGCTTTCTTT. It is translated as CASSPPLTGTEAFF. The V and J genes are TRBV18 and TRBJ1-1, with no clear D. The CDR3 extends over 14 amino acids. The germline V gene encodes CDR1 KGHSH and CDR2 LQKENI. With 0 bases removed from V and 4 bases from J, the gap between germline ends came to 9 bases.

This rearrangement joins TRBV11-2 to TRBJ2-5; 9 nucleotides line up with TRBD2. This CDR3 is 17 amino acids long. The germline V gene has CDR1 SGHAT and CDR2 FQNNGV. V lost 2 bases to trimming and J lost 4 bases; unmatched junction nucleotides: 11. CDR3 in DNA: TGTGCCAGCAGCTTACAGGTTTCGACTAGCGGAACAGAGACCCAGTACTTC. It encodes CASSLQVSTSGTETQYF.

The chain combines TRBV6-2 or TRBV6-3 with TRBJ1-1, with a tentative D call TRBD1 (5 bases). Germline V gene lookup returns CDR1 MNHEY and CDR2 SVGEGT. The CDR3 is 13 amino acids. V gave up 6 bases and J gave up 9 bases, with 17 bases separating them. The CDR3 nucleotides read TGTGCCAGCAGCAGTGACAGATCCACCCAAGCTTTCTTT. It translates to CASSSDRSTQAFF.

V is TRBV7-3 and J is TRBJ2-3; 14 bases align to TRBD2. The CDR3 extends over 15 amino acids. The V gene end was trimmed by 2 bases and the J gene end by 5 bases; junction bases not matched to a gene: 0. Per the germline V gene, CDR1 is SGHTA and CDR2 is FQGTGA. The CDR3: CASSLGLAGGDTQYF. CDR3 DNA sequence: TGTGCCAGCAGCTTAGGACTAGCGGGAGGAGATACGCAGTATTTT.

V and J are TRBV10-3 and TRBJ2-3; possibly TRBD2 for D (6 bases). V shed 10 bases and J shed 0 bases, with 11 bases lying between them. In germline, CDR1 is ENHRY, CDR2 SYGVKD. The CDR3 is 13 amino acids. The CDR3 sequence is CARASASTDTQYF. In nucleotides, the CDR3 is TGTGCCAGGGCTAGCGCCAGCACAGATACGCAGTATTTT.

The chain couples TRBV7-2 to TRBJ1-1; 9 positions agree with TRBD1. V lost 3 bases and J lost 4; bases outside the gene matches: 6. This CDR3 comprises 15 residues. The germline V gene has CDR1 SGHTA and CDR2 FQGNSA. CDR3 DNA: TGTGCCAGCAGCTTTCTGGGACAGGGCGGCACTGAAGCTTTCTTT. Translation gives CASSFLGQGGTEAFF.

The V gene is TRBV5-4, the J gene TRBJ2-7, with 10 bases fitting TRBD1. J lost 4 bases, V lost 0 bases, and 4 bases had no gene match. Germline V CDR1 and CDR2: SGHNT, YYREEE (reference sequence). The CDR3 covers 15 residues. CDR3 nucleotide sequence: TGTGCCAGCAGCTTGGGGGGGACAGGGGATTACGAGCAGTACTTC. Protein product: CASSLGGTGDYEQYF.

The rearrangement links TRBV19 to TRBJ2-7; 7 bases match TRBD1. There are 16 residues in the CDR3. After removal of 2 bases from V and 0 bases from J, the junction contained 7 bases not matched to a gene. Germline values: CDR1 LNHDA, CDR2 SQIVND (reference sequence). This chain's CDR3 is CASSIRADRNSYEQYF. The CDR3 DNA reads TGTGCCAGTAGTATAAGGGCGGACAGGAACTCCTACGAGCAGTACTTC. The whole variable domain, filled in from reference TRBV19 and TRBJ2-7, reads DGGITQSPKYLFRKEGQNVTLSCEQNLNHDAMYWYRQDPGQGLRLIYYSQIVNDFQKGDIAEGYSVSREKKESFPLTVTSAQKNPTAFYLCASSIRADRNSYEQYFGPGTRLTVT.

CDR3 sequence: CASSSGTGILQETQYF. CDR3 sequence (DNA): TGCGCCAGCAGCTCCGGGACAGGGATTTTACAAGAGACCCAGTACTTC. This chain connects TRBV5-1 to TRBJ2-5; TRBD1 matches at 9 bases. The J segment lost 2 bases and the V segment lost 3 bases, leaving 8 bases of the junction unmatched. The germline gives CDR1 SGHRS, CDR2 YFSETQ. This CDR3 is 16 amino acids long.

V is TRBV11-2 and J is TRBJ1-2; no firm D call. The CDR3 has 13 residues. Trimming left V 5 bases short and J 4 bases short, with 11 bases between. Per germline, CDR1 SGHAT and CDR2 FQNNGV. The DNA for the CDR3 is TGTGCCAGCAGCCAATCGGGTAGCTATGGCTACACCTTC. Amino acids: CASSQSGSYGYTF.

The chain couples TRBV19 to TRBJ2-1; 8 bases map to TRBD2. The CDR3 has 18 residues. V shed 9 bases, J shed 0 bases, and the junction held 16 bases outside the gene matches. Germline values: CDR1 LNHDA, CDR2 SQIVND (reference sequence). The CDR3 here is CASSPRGLSGNSYNEQFF. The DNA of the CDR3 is TGTGCCAGCTCCCCTAGGGGACTTAGCGGGAACTCCTACAATGAGCAGTTCTTC.

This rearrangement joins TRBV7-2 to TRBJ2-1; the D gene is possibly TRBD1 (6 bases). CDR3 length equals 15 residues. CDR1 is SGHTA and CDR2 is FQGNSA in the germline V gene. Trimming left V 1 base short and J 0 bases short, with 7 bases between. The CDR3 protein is CASSLEDSSYNEQFF. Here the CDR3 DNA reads TGTGCCAGCAGCTTAGAGGACAGCTCCTACAATGAGCAGTTCTTC.

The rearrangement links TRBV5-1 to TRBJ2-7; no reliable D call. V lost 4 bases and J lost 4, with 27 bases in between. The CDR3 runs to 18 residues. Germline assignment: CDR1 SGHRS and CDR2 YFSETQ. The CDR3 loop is CASSPRHSTTSNLYEQYF. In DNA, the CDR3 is TGCGCCAGCAGCCCCCGACACTCAACCACCTCAAATCTATACGAGCAGTACTTC.